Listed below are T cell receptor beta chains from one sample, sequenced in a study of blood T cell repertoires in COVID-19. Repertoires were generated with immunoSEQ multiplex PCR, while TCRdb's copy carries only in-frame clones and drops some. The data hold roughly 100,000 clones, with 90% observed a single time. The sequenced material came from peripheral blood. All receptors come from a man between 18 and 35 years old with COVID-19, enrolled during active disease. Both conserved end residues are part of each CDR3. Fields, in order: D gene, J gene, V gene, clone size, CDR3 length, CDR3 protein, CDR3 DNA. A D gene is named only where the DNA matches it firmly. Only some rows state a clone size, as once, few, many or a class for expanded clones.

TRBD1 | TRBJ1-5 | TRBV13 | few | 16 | CASSFQGTGGNQPQHF | TGTGCCAGCAGCTTTCAGGGGACAGGTGGCAATCAGCCCCAGCATTTT
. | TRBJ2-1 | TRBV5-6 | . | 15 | CASSFYLVRDNEQFF | TGTGCCAGCAGCTTTTACTTAGTTCGGGACAATGAGCAGTTCTTC
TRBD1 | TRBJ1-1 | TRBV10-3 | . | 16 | CAISESFPGQGTEAFF | TGTGCCATCAGTGAGTCTTTTCCGGGACAGGGCACTGAAGCTTTCTTT
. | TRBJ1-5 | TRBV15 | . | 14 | CATSRVRGSQPQHF | TGTGCCACCAGCAGAGTTAGAGGAAGTCAGCCCCAGCATTTT
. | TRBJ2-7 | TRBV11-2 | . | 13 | CASSWGTGYEQYF | TGTGCCAGCAGCTGGGGCACCGGCTACGAGCAGTACTTC
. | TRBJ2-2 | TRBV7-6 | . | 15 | CASSSSSQGSGELFF | TGTGCCAGCAGCTCAAGTTCACAGGGTTCAGGGGAGCTGTTTTTT
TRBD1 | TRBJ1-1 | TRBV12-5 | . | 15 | CASGGPDRENTEAFF | TGTGCTAGTGGTGGACCGGACAGGGAGAACACTGAAGCTTTCTTT
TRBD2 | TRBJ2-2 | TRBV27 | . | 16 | CASSASGSRDTGELFF | TGTGCCAGCAGTGCTAGCGGGAGCAGGGACACCGGGGAGCTGTTTTTT
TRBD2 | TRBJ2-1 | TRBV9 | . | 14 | CASSPGTSHNEQFF | TGTGCCAGCAGCCCCGGGACTAGCCACAATGAGCAGTTCTTC
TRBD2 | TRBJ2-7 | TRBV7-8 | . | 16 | CASSMPGLTSSYEQYF | TGTGCCAGCAGCATGCCGGGACTAACGAGCTCCTACGAGCAGTACTTC
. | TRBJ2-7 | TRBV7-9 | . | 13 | CASSLPDRVEQYF | TGTGCCAGCAGCTTACCTGATCGGGTCGAGCAGTACTTC
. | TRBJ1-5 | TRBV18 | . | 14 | CASSPWTDYQPQHF | TGTGCCAGCTCCCCTTGGACTGACTATCAGCCCCAGCATTTT
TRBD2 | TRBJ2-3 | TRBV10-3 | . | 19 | CAISAPGVAGGLETDTQYF | TGTGCCATCAGTGCACCCGGGGTAGCGGGAGGTTTAGAAACAGATACGCAGTATTTT
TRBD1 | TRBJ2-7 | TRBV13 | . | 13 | CASSLRQGDEQYF | TGTGCCAGCAGCCTTAGACAGGGCGACGAGCAGTACTTC
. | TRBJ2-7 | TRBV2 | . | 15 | CASTEGGRPFYEQYF | TGTGCCAGCACTGAGGGGGGGCGACCCTTCTACGAGCAGTACTTC
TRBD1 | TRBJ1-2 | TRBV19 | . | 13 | CASSEQGAGGYTF | TGTGCCAGTAGTGAACAGGGGGCTGGAGGCTACACCTTC
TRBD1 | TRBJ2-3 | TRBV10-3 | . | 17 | CAISARGTGVFADTQYF | TGTGCCATCAGTGCCCGGGGGACAGGGGTGTTCGCAGATACGCAGTATTTT
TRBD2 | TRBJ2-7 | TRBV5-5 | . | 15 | CASSLGGTSGYEQYF | TGTGCCAGCAGCTTGGGAGGGACTAGCGGCTACGAGCAGTACTTC
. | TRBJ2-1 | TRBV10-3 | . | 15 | CAISESRGSYNEQFF | TGTGCCATCAGTGAGTCGAGGGGGTCCTACAATGAGCAGTTCTTC
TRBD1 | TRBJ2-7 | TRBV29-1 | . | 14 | CSVVPGTGVYEQYF | TGCAGCGTTGTCCCCGGGACAGGGGTCTACGAGCAGTACTTC
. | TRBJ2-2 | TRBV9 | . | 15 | CASSVEGLYTGELFF | TGTGCCAGCAGCGTAGAGGGACTCTACACCGGGGAGCTGTTTTTT
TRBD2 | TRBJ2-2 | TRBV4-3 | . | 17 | CASSQSMTSGRHRELFF | TGCGCCAGCAGCCAATCCATGACTAGCGGGAGACACCGGGAGCTGTTTTTT
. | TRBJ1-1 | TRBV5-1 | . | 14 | CASSRVVAGTEAFF | TGCGCCAGCAGCCGGGTGGTCGCGGGCACTGAAGCTTTCTTT
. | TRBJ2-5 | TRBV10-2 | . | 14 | CASSVSGRQETQYF | TGCGCCAGCAGTGTGTCGGGGCGGCAAGAGACCCAGTACTTC
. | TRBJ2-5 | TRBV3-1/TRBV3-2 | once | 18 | CASSPLGLSGWYQETQYF | TGTGCCAGCAGCCCCCTAGGGCTTAGCGGATGGTACCAAGAGACCCAGTACTTC
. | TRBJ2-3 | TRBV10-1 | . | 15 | CASSEASEFTDTQYF | TGCGCCAGCAGTGAAGCGAGTGAGTTTACAGATACGCAGTATTTT
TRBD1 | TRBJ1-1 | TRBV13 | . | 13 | CASSSTGAAEAFF | TGTGCCAGCAGCTCGACAGGGGCGGCTGAAGCTTTCTTT
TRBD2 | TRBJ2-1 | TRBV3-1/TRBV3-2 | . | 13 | CASSQGGRADGFF | TGTGCCAGCAGCCAAGGCGGGAGGGCGGATGGGTTCTTC